These 5 T cell receptor beta chains were sequenced from one sample in a study of blood T cell repertoires in COVID-19. Only in-frame clones appear in the TCRdb table, and some are missing; sequencing was by immunoSEQ multiplex PCR. This table holds 88,000 or so clones, around 75% found once. Sequencing was carried out using peripheral blood. These receptors were obtained from a human donor in a cohort sampled during active COVID-19.

This chain joins TRBV6-6 and TRBJ2-7, with unresolved D. The CDR3 spans 12 residues. CDR1 is MNHNY and CDR2 is SVGAGI in the germline V gene (reference sequence). Trimming shortened V by 4 bases and J by 0 bases, and 4 bases separated the two germline ends. The CDR3 region is CASSSSSYEQYF. The CDR3 nucleotides read TGTGCCAGCAGTTCTAGCTCCTACGAGCAGTACTTC.

V usage is TRBV10-1 and J usage is TRBJ2-1; 9 bases are shared with TRBD2. The CDR3 loop spans 15 amino acids. In germline, CDR1 is WNHNN, CDR2 SYGVQD (reference sequence). J was trimmed by 1 base and V by 8 bases; bases with no gene match: 6. CDR3 in amino acids: CASPAGGQSYNEQFF. The CDR3 DNA sequence: TGCGCCAGCCCGGCGGGGGGGCAGTCCTACAATGAGCAGTTCTTC.

This chain joins TRBV2 and TRBJ2-1; tentative D call: TRBD2 (5 bases). V was cut by 4 bases and J by 9 bases, with 7 bases left in between. The CDR3 is made up of 11 amino acids. Germline assignment: CDR1 SNHLY and CDR2 FYNNEI. The DNA of the CDR3 is TGTGCCAGCAGTGGGAGGACTGAGCAGTTCTTC. Amino acids: CASSGRTEQFF.

This chain links TRBV2 with TRBJ2-4; TRBD1 might be the D (6 bases). Germline V gene data show CDR1 as SNHLY and CDR2 as FYNNEI. V was pared by 8 bases and J by 5 bases, with 10 bases between. The CDR3 is made up of 12 amino acids. CDR3: CASRRQENIQYF. The DNA of the CDR3 is TGTGCCAGCCGGAGACAGGAAAACATTCAGTACTTC.

The chain recombines TRBV4-1 with TRBJ2-2; TRBD1 agrees at 8 bases. With 2 bases clipped from V and 1 base from J, the junction kept 6 bases outside the gene matches. The CDR3 loop spans 17 amino acids. Germline V gives CDR1 MGHRA, CDR2 YSYEKL. Here the CDR3 reads CASSQSHRGRNTGELFF. The CDR3 coding sequence is TGCGCCAGCAGCCAATCACACAGGGGGAGGAACACCGGGGAGCTGTTTTTT.